This T cell receptor (beta chain) was recorded in a study of blood T cell repertoires in COVID-19. Cohort allocation depended upon clinical history that participants reported. The CDR3 contains 12 residues. The germline gives CDR1 SQVTM, CDR2 ANQGSEA. Between the trimmed V and J ends, which lost 7 bases and 7 bases, there was a span of 16 bases. Original data processing: Cell counts per sample came from amplifying reference gene primers. Method: immunoSEQ multiplex PCR; TCRdb's copy keeps in-frame clones and lacks some. The V and J calls and clone size are taken from that table; D and trimming were inferred from the DNA. The sample consists of fewer than 200,000 clones, roughly 80% of them appearing once.

The material sequenced was PBMCs or T cells enriched from blood (not recorded which). The gene calls are TRBV29-1 and TRBJ1-2, with a tentative D call TRBD1 (5 bases). This clonotype was sampled from a woman in her thirties or forties with acute COVID-19. DNA for the CDR3: TGCAGCGGCCGGCAGGGTCTCGGTGGCTACACCTTC. Translating gives CSGRQGLGGYTF.